Here is one TCR beta chain with its context. In TCRdb, the 5' RACE reads were re-called with MiXCR into one record per CDR3 protein. Here the sample spans around 610,000 distinct CDR3 sequences, roughly 13% being singletons. The data derive from a study of T cells after yellow fever vaccination. V lost 1 base and J 6 bases, leaving 15 bases between the germline ends. The germline gives CDR1 SGHTA, CDR2 FQGNSA. The CDR3 has 16 amino acids. The chain links TRBV7-2 to TRBJ1-4, with D unresolved. The sample here was PBMCs, taken on the day of the yellow fever booster vaccination. The TCR sequence derives from a man aged 25-45 years who received the YFV17D yellow fever vaccine. This chain's CDR3 is CASSLVHTKSDEKLFF. The CDR3 bases are TGTGCCAGCAGCTTAGTCCACACGAAATCCGATGAAAAACTGTTTTTT. Full variable domain (missing parts from reference TRBV7-2 and TRBJ1-4): GAGVSQSPSNKVTEKGKDVELRCDPISGHTALYWYRQSLGQGLEFLIYFQGNSAPDKSGLPSDRFSAERTGGSVSTLTIQRTQQEDSAVYLCASSLVHTKSDEKLFFGSGTQLSVL.